Following are 5 T cell receptor beta chains from one sample sequenced in a study of blood T cells in healthy people across ages. Primers used in a second PCR of about 7 to 12 cycles were a sample-barcoded 5' primer and a J-beta primer mix. TCRdb re-derived calls from the 5' RACE reads in MiXCR, one entry per CDR3 protein. The table shows 600,000 to 1,000,000 distinct CDR3 sequences, with 20% to 25% occurring only once. These data were also reused for a study on T cells of mothers and their children.

The specimen was blood. These receptors came from a boy younger than 18 in good health.

As DNA, the CDR3 is TGCAGCGTTGAAGAACATCCCAATCAGCCCCAGCATTTT. Translating gives CSVEEHPNQPQHF. This chain connects TRBV29-1 to TRBJ1-5; D unresolved. The germline gives CDR1 SQVTM, CDR2 ANQGSEA. This CDR3 has 13 residues. Trimming took 0 bases from V and 3 from J, leaving 6 bases between them.

About this clonotype: The conserved final phenylalanine or tryptophan is absent from the CDR3, which likely points to a read error. The chain employs TRBV7-2 and TRBJ2-7; possible D gene TRBD1, 6 bases. The CDR3 runs to 13 residues. Trimming removed 4 bases at V and 5 bases at J, with 12 bases between. The germline gives CDR1 SGHTA, CDR2 FQGNSA. The CDR3 here is CASSWGHGDEQYS. CDR3 nucleotides: TGTGCCAGCAGCTGGGGACACGGCGACGAGCAGTACTCC.

This clonotype was seen more than once but under ten times. This chain links TRBV9 with TRBJ1-3; possibly TRBD1 for D (6 bases). The CDR3 has 15 amino acids. The germline V and J ends were trimmed by 3 bases and 0 bases, with 10 bases remaining between them. Per the germline V gene, CDR1 is SGDLS and CDR2 is YYNGEE. The CDR3 DNA follows: TGTGCCAGCAGCGAGGACAGCCCCTCTGGAAACACCATATATTTT. It specifies CASSEDSPSGNTIYF.

This clonotype was detected only a few times. This sequence joins TRBV2 and TRBJ1-2; 7 nucleotides line up with TRBD1. The germline CDR1 and CDR2 sequences are SNHLY and FYNNEI. The trim removed 7 bases at V and 5 bases at J, leaving 10 bases unmatched. The CDR3 covers 14 residues. The CDR3 nucleotides are TGTGCCAGCACCTCCTGGACAGGCAGTTATGGCTACACCTTC. Translation: CASTSWTGSYGYTF.

This chain uses TRBV7-2 with TRBJ1-2, with D unclear. Germline CDR1 and CDR2: SGHTA and FQGNSA. This CDR3 spans 14 amino acids. The V end lost 0 bases, the J end lost 4 bases, and 9 bases lay between the germline ends. The CDR3 DNA reads TGTGCCAGCAGCTTAGCTGGCAGCCCCTATGGCTACACCTTC. Translating gives CASSLAGSPYGYTF.